The T cell receptor beta chain described here comes from a study of shared clonotypes between healthy human individuals. CDR1 SEHNR and CDR2 FQNEAQ come from the germline V gene (reference sequence). CDR3 length: 14 residues. Deletions cut 5 bases from V and 4 bases from J, with 14 bases between. The method was immunoSEQ multiplex PCR; TCRdb's version includes in-frame clones alone and lacks a portion of them. The profile shows about 640,000 clones, about three quarters of them singletons. The chain couples TRBV7-9 to TRBJ2-5; the D gene is possibly TRBD2 (5 bases). The sequence was collected from a woman aged 25 to 39 in good health. The sample consisted of memory CD4+ T cells sorted from blood. Indicated subset: CD45RA-negative fraction. The DNA of the CDR3 is TGTGCCAGCAGCCCACTAGGCGTAAGAGAGACCCAGTACTTC. Residues: CASSPLGVRETQYF.